A selection of T cell receptor beta chains follows, all from one sample in a study of identical twins' blood T cells. Each CDR3 protein is one row after TCRdb ran MiXCR on the 5' RACE reads. The sample comprises hundreds of thousands of distinct CDR3 sequences, roughly 27% of which are singletons, and about 6% rests with the top ten. Material for sequencing was PBMCs. The receptors come from a woman between 18 and 50 years old in good health. Each CDR3 is given with its conserved first and last residue. The D gene is left open where the match is weak. Rows give clone size only sometimes, using once, few, many, or a class for an expanded clone.

d_call: TRBD1; j_call: TRBJ1-5; v_call: TRBV12-5; clone_size: few; cdr3_aa: CASVKQGAHQPQHF; cdr3_nt: TGTGCTAGTGTCAAACAGGGGGCGCATCAGCCCCAGCATTTT
d_call: NA; j_call: TRBJ2-2; v_call: TRBV10-3; clone_size: many; cdr3_aa: CAVRGSSGELFF; cdr3_nt: TGTGCCGTTAGAGGGAGCTCCGGGGAGCTGTTTTTT
d_call: NA; j_call: TRBJ1-5; v_call: TRBV18; clone_size: few; cdr3_aa: CASSPLRTLNQPQHF; cdr3_nt: TGTGCCAGCTCACCACTCAGGACCCTTAATCAGCCCCAGCATTTT
d_call: NA; j_call: TRBJ1-5; v_call: TRBV19; clone_size: NA; cdr3_aa: CASSPSPGSLNQPQHF; cdr3_nt: TGTGCCAGTAGTCCCTCTCCGGGTTCCCTTAATCAGCCCCAGCATTTT
d_call: NA; j_call: TRBJ2-3; v_call: TRBV5-1; clone_size: many; cdr3_aa: CASSLPSSITDTQYF; cdr3_nt: TGCGCCAGCAGCTTGCCCAGTTCTATCACAGATACGCAGTATTTT
d_call: NA; j_call: TRBJ2-2; v_call: TRBV6-5; clone_size: few; cdr3_aa: CASSYGLPGGELFF; cdr3_nt: TGTGCCAGCAGTTACGGCCTGCCTGGCGGGGAGCTGTTTTTT
d_call: TRBD2; j_call: TRBJ2-1; v_call: TRBV6-2/TRBV6-3; clone_size: NA; cdr3_aa: CASSHWASGTVNEQFF; cdr3_nt: TGTGCCAGCAGTCACTGGGCTAGCGGGACAGTAAATGAGCAGTTCTTC
d_call: NA; j_call: TRBJ2-2; v_call: TRBV7-7; clone_size: NA; cdr3_aa: CASSLMGSTGELFF; cdr3_nt: TGTGCTAGCAGCTTAATGGGAAGCACCGGGGAGCTGTTTTTT
d_call: NA; j_call: TRBJ1-1; v_call: TRBV12-3/TRBV12-4; clone_size: few; cdr3_aa: CASSRLTEAFF; cdr3_nt: TGTGCCAGCAGCCGACTGACTGAAGCTTTCTTT
d_call: TRBD1; j_call: TRBJ1-5; v_call: TRBV7-8; clone_size: many; cdr3_aa: CASSSNRGRNQPQHF; cdr3_nt: TGTGCCAGCAGCTCCAACAGGGGGCGGAATCAGCCCCAGCATTTT
d_call: NA; j_call: TRBJ1-1; v_call: TRBV13; clone_size: many; cdr3_aa: CASSMGGRNTEAFF; cdr3_nt: TGTGCCAGCAGCATGGGCGGCCGGAACACTGAAGCTTTCTTT
d_call: NA; j_call: TRBJ1-1; v_call: TRBV3-1; clone_size: many; cdr3_aa: CASSHRLGGGRTEAFF; cdr3_nt: TGTGCCAGCAGCCATCGACTCGGGGGAGGAAGGACTGAAGCTTTCTTT
d_call: NA; j_call: TRBJ1-2; v_call: TRBV29-1; clone_size: few; cdr3_aa: CSVRFYGYTF; cdr3_nt: TGCAGCGTTCGATTCTATGGCTACACCTTC
d_call: NA; j_call: TRBJ1-3; v_call: TRBV19; clone_size: NA; cdr3_aa: CASSVPWNSGNTIYF; cdr3_nt: TGTGCCAGTTCGGTCCCTTGGAACTCTGGAAACACCATATATTTT
d_call: NA; j_call: TRBJ2-3; v_call: TRBV5-1; clone_size: NA; cdr3_aa: CASSLVGPPTDTQYF; cdr3_nt: TGCGCCAGCAGCTTGGTGGGGCCGCCCACAGATACGCAGTATTTT
d_call: NA; j_call: TRBJ1-1; v_call: TRBV14; clone_size: NA; cdr3_aa: CASSRGGRRNRYTEAFF; cdr3_nt: TGTGCCAGCAGCCGAGGGGGTCGCAGGAATCGATACACTGAAGCTTTCTTT
d_call: NA; j_call: TRBJ1-2; v_call: TRBV20-1; clone_size: few; cdr3_aa: CSATLDYGYTF; cdr3_nt: TGCAGTGCTACTCTGGACTATGGCTACACCTTC
d_call: NA; j_call: TRBJ1-2; v_call: TRBV20-1; clone_size: many; cdr3_aa: CSASNRPSNYGYTF; cdr3_nt: TGCAGTGCTTCGAACAGACCGTCTAACTATGGCTACACCTTC
d_call: TRBD1; j_call: TRBJ1-5; v_call: TRBV20-1; clone_size: NA; cdr3_aa: CSAIQGAGQPQHF; cdr3_nt: TGCAGTGCGATCCAGGGGGCGGGTCAGCCCCAGCATTTT
d_call: NA; j_call: TRBJ2-3; v_call: TRBV11-3; clone_size: few; cdr3_aa: CASSLDEGTDTQYF; cdr3_nt: TGTGCCAGCAGCTTAGATGAAGGGACAGATACGCAGTATTTT
d_call: NA; j_call: TRBJ2-2; v_call: TRBV29-1; clone_size: many; cdr3_aa: CSSGGNTGELFF; cdr3_nt: TGCAGCTCCGGGGGGAACACCGGGGAGCTGTTTTTT
d_call: TRBD1; j_call: TRBJ1-5; v_call: TRBV6-2/TRBV6-3; clone_size: NA; cdr3_aa: CASTNPDRSNQPQHF; cdr3_nt: TGTGCCAGCACAAACCCGGACAGGAGCAATCAGCCCCAGCATTTT
d_call: NA; j_call: TRBJ1-2; v_call: TRBV29-1; clone_size: few; cdr3_aa: CSVDEGFGDYGYTF; cdr3_nt: TGCAGCGTTGACGAAGGGTTCGGGGACTATGGCTACACCTTC
d_call: TRBD2; j_call: TRBJ2-7; v_call: TRBV5-1; clone_size: NA; cdr3_aa: CTSSPTSGRSYEQYF; cdr3_nt: TGCACCAGCAGCCCTACTAGCGGGAGATCCTACGAGCAGTACTTC
d_call: TRBD2; j_call: TRBJ2-3; v_call: TRBV10-3; clone_size: NA; cdr3_aa: CAITRGGATDTQYF; cdr3_nt: TGTGCCATCACCCGCGGGGGGGCGACAGATACGCAGTATTTT
d_call: NA; j_call: TRBJ1-2; v_call: TRBV29-1; clone_size: few; cdr3_aa: CSVVAPNYGYTF; cdr3_nt: TGCAGCGTTGTGGCACCCAACTATGGCTACACCTTC
d_call: TRBD1; j_call: TRBJ2-2; v_call: TRBV3-1; clone_size: NA; cdr3_aa: CASSYRQGFGELFF; cdr3_nt: TGTGCCAGCAGCTACCGACAGGGTTTCGGGGAGCTGTTTTTT
d_call: NA; j_call: TRBJ1-5; v_call: TRBV10-3; clone_size: few; cdr3_aa: CAISDYSRPQHF; cdr3_nt: TGTGCCATCAGTGATTACTCCCGCCCCCAGCATTTT
d_call: NA; j_call: TRBJ1-1; v_call: TRBV4-2; clone_size: NA; cdr3_aa: CASSPRLDGTEAFF; cdr3_nt: TGTGCCAGCAGCCCCCGGTTGGATGGCACTGAAGCTTTCTTT
d_call: TRBD1; j_call: TRBJ1-1; v_call: TRBV5-1; clone_size: NA; cdr3_aa: CASSKTTGGTEAFF; cdr3_nt: TGCGCCAGCAGCAAGACAACAGGGGGCACTGAAGCTTTCTTT
d_call: TRBD2; j_call: TRBJ2-1; v_call: TRBV13; clone_size: NA; cdr3_aa: CASSLVGSGAGYNEQFF; cdr3_nt: TGTGCCAGCAGCTTAGTGGGTAGCGGGGCAGGGTACAATGAGCAGTTCTTC
d_call: NA; j_call: TRBJ1-4; v_call: TRBV18; clone_size: NA; cdr3_aa: CASSPQGMDEKLFF; cdr3_nt: TGTGCCAGCTCACCACAGGGGATGGATGAAAAACTGTTTTTT
d_call: NA; j_call: TRBJ1-4; v_call: TRBV6-1; clone_size: NA; cdr3_aa: CASSDAERGGEKLFF; cdr3_nt: TGTGCCAGCAGTGATGCGGAGAGGGGGGGTGAAAAACTGTTTTTT
d_call: NA; j_call: TRBJ1-1; v_call: TRBV28; clone_size: NA; cdr3_aa: CASSLRFAEAFF; cdr3_nt: TGTGCCAGCAGTTTAAGATTCGCCGAAGCTTTCTTT
d_call: NA; j_call: TRBJ2-7; v_call: TRBV29-1; clone_size: NA; cdr3_aa: CGVEGDSYEQYF; cdr3_nt: TGCGGCGTTGAGGGGGACTCCTACGAGCAGTACTTC
d_call: NA; j_call: TRBJ1-6; v_call: TRBV7-6; clone_size: many; cdr3_aa: CASSLAVRVDSPLHF; cdr3_nt: TGTGCCAGCAGCTTAGCGGTCAGGGTAGATTCACCCCTCCACTTT
d_call: NA; j_call: TRBJ2-2; v_call: TRBV18; clone_size: NA; cdr3_aa: CASSPPGRVAGELFF; cdr3_nt: TGTGCCAGCTCACCACCTGGCAGGGTCGCCGGGGAGCTGTTTTTT
d_call: TRBD1; j_call: TRBJ1-2; v_call: TRBV12-3/TRBV12-4; clone_size: NA; cdr3_aa: CASSSDDRDYGYTF; cdr3_nt: TGTGCCAGCAGTTCCGACGACAGGGACTATGGCTACACCTTC
d_call: TRBD1; j_call: TRBJ2-3; v_call: TRBV3-1; clone_size: NA; cdr3_aa: CASSLYRGSEDTQYF; cdr3_nt: TGTGCCAGCAGCCTCTACAGGGGTTCCGAAGATACGCAGTATTTT
d_call: TRBD1; j_call: TRBJ2-2; v_call: TRBV20-1; clone_size: NA; cdr3_aa: CSARDPTGWANAGELFF; cdr3_nt: TGCAGTGCTAGAGATCCGACAGGGTGGGCGAACGCCGGGGAGCTGTTTTTT
d_call: NA; j_call: TRBJ2-7; v_call: TRBV4-3; clone_size: NA; cdr3_aa: CASSQGSEQYF; cdr3_nt: TGCGCCAGCAGCCAAGGTTCCGAGCAGTACTTC
d_call: NA; j_call: TRBJ2-7; v_call: TRBV25-1; clone_size: NA; cdr3_aa: CASKGHFYEQYF; cdr3_nt: TGTGCCAGCAAGGGACACTTCTACGAGCAGTACTTC
d_call: NA; j_call: TRBJ2-1; v_call: TRBV20-1; clone_size: few; cdr3_aa: CSYLNPDRLNEQFF; cdr3_nt: TGCAGTTACTTAAATCCGGACCGGTTGAATGAGCAGTTCTTC
d_call: NA; j_call: TRBJ2-5; v_call: TRBV29-1; clone_size: many; cdr3_aa: CSVQDPTRETQYF; cdr3_nt: TGCAGCGTCCAAGACCCCACTCGGGAGACCCAGTACTTC